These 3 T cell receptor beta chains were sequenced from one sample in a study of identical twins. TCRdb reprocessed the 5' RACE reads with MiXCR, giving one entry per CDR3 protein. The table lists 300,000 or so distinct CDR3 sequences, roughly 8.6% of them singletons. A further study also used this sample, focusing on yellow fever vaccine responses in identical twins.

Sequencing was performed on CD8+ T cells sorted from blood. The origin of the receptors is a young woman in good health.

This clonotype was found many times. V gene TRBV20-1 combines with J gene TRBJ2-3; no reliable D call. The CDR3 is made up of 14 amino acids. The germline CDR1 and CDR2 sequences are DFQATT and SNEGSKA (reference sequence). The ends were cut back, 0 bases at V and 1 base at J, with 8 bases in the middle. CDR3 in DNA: TGCAGTGCTAGAGATATGGACGGCACAGATACGCAGTATTTT. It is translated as CSARDMDGTDTQYF.

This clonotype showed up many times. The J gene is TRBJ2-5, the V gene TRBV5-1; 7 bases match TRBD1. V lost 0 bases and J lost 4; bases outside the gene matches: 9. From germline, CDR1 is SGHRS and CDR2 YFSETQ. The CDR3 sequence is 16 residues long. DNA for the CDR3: TGCGCCAGCAGCTTGGGCGGACAGGCCCTTGGAGAGACCCAGTACTTC. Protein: CASSLGGQALGETQYF.

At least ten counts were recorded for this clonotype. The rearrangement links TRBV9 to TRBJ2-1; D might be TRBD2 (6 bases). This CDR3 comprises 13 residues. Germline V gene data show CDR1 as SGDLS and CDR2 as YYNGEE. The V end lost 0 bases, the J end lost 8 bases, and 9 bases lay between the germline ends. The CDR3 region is CASSVGVADEQFF. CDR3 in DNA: TGTGCCAGCAGCGTAGGAGTAGCGGATGAGCAGTTCTTC.